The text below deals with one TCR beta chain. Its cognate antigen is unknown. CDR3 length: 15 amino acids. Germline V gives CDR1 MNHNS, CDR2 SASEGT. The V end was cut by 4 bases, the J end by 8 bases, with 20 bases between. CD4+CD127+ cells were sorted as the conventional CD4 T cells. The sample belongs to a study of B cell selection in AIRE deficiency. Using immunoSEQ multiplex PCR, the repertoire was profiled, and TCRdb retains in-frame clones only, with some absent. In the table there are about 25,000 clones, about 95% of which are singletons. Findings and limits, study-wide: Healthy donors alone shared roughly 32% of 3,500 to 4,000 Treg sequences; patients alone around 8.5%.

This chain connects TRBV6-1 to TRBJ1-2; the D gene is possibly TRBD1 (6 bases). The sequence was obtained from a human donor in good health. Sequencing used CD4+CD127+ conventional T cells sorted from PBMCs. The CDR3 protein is CASSGIYREVGGYTF. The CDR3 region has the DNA TGTGCCAGCAGTGGAATATACAGGGAGGTGGGGGGCTACACCTTC.